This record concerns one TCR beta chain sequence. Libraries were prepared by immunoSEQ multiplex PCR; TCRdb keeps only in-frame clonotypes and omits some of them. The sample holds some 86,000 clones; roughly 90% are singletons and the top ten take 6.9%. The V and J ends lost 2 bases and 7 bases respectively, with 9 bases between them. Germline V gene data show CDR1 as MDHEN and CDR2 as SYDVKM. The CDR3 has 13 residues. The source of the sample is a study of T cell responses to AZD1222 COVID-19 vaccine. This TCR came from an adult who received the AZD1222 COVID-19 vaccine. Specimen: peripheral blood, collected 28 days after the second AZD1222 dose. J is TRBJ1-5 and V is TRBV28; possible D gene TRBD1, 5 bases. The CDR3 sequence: CASSLVRAQPQHF. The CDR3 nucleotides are TGTGCCAGCAGTTTAGTCAGGGCACAGCCCCAGCATTTT.